Listed below are T cell receptor beta chains from one sample, sequenced in a study of graft-versus-host responses after intestinal transplantation. Libraries were prepared by immunoSEQ multiplex PCR; TCRdb keeps only in-frame clonotypes and omits some of them. Found here are some 10,000 clones, approximately 80% of them singletons; the top ten hold around a quarter. The sample was ileum tissue, taken about 530 days after intestinal transplant. The origin of the receptors is a human patient who received an intestinal transplant, so some T cells may come from the graft donor. Each CDR3 is given with its conserved first and last residue. A D gene is named only where the DNA matches it firmly.

cdr3_length	v_call	j_call	d_call	cdr3_aa
14	TRBV27	TRBJ2-5	.	CASSLYGQQETQYF
17	TRBV5-1	TRBJ2-5	TRBD1	CASSLNRMDRGTETQYF
14	TRBV7-6	.	TRBD1	CASSKQGGYYEQYF
15	TRBV5-1	TRBJ1-6	TRBD1	CASSSRQGKGSPLHF
13	TRBV7-8	TRBJ1-2	.	CASSLERNYGYTF
16	TRBV21-1	TRBJ2-1	.	CASSSRLAACYNEQFF
15	TRBV10-3	TRBJ1-5	TRBD1	CAIRADRGGEQPQHF
13	TRBV21-1	.	.	CASSQTFSYEQYF
14	TRBV25-1	TRBJ2-5	.	CASSGAGIQETQYF
16	TRBV5-1	TRBJ1-4	TRBD1	CASSFFSGGDGEKLFF
13	TRBV7-2	TRBJ2-7	.	CASSFDGPDEQYF
13	TRBV6-1	TRBJ1-1	TRBD1	CASSRQGGTEAFF
14	TRBV6-6	TRBJ1-1	.	CASSYSTGVTEAFF
14	TRBV5-6	TRBJ1-6	TRBD1	CASSRTGGGSPLHF
14	TRBV28	TRBJ2-7	.	CASSLFGGSYEQYF
17	TRBV10-1	TRBJ2-3	.	CASSESYSGLATDTQYF
15	TRBV19	TRBJ1-5	.	CASEAGRVIYQPQHF
14	TRBV6-5	TRBJ2-7	TRBD2	CASSRTSGTYEQYF
13	TRBV7-2	TRBJ1-1	TRBD1	CASSLPDRGEASF
16	TRBV4-3	TRBJ1-3	.	CASSQDRVFSGNTIYF
17	TRBV5-1	TRBJ2-1	TRBD2	CASSPGLAGGGADEQFF
11	TRBV25-1	TRBJ1-1	.	CASSLITEAFF
12	TRBV7-9	TRBJ2-7	.	CASSSAHYEQYF
14	TRBV5-1	TRBJ2-7	.	CASSLGAGWNEQYF
13	TRBV7-9	TRBJ1-6	.	CASSLERTRPLHF
15	TRBV6-5	TRBJ2-1	TRBD2	CASRTLAGAFGEQFF
15	TRBV2	.	.	CASSEWWGSGNEQYF
13	TRBV10-3	TRBJ2-3	.	CAISEQGLDTQYF
19	TRBV7-2	TRBJ1-6	TRBD1	CASSILTGGASSYNSPLHF
15	TRBV19	TRBJ2-1	TRBD2	CASSIAGGSYNEQFF
14	TRBV10-2	TRBJ2-7	TRBD2	CASSLAGGTYEQYF
15	TRBV6-1	TRBJ2-2	.	CASSSPPDTTGELFF
16	TRBV28	TRBJ2-4	.	CASSLFDGVAKNIQYF
11	TRBV6-1	TRBJ1-1	.	CASSWNTEAFF
13	TRBV6-5	TRBJ1-2	.	CASSGEIGYGYTF
17	TRBV28	TRBJ2-1	.	CASSLPIRGDSYNEQFF
15	TRBV5-6	TRBJ2-7	.	CASSPTSEQGDEQYF
18	TRBV10-1	TRBJ2-4	TRBD2	CASAAGTSGGSSKNIQYF
13	TRBV13	TRBJ2-2	.	CASSFLRTGELFF
18	TRBV19	TRBJ1-1	.	CASSTYRSYLFMNTEAFF
13	TRBV4-2	TRBJ1-1	.	CASSLSSNTEAFF
16	TRBV19	TRBJ1-1	.	CASSIGLAYRNTEAFF
15	TRBV6-5	TRBJ2-1	TRBD1	CASSGDREFYNEQFF
13	TRBV5-8	TRBJ2-5	.	CASSLRYQETQYF
15	TRBV6-1	TRBJ1-5	.	CASSVWGAGNQPQHF
15	TRBV12-5	TRBJ2-2	TRBD1	CASGLALQGPGELFF
19	TRBV2	TRBJ2-2	TRBD2	CASSEPPSGRATDTGELFF